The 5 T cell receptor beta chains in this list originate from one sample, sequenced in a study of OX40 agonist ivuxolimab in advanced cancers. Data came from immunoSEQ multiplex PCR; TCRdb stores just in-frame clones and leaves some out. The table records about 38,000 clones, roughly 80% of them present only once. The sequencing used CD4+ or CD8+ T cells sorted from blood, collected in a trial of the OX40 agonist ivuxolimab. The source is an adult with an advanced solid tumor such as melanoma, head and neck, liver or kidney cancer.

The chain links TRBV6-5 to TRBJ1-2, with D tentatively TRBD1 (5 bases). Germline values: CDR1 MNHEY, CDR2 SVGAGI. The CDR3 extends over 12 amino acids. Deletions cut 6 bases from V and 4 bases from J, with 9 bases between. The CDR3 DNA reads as TGTGCCAGCAGCCGCGACAGCTATGGCTACACCTTC. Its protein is CASSRDSYGYTF.

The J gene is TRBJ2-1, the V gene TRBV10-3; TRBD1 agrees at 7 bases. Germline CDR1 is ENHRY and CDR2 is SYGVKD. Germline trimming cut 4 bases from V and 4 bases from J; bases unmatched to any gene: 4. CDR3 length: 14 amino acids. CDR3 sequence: CAISARGSYNEQFF. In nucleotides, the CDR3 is TGTGCCATCAGTGCCAGGGGGTCTTACAATGAGCAGTTCTTC.

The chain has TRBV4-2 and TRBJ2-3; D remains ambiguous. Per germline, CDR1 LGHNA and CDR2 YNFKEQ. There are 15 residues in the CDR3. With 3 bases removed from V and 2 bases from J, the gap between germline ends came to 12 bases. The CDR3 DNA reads TGTGCCAGCAGCCAGGCCCTATGGGACACAGATACGCAGTATTTT. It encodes CASSQALWDTDTQYF.

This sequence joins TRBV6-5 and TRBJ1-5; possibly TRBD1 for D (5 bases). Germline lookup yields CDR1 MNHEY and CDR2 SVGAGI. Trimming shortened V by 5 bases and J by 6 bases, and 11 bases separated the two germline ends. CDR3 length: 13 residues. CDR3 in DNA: TGTGCCAGCAGTCTCGATGGGGGTCAGCCCCAGCATTTT. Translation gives CASSLDGGQPQHF.

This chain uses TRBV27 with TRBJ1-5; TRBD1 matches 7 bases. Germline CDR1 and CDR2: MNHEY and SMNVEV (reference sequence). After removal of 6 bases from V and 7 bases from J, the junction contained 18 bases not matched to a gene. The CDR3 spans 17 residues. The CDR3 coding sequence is TGTGCCAGCAGCCGGGCTGTTGTAACAGGGGCAGGCCAGCCCCAGCATTTT. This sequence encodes CASSRAVVTGAGQPQHF.